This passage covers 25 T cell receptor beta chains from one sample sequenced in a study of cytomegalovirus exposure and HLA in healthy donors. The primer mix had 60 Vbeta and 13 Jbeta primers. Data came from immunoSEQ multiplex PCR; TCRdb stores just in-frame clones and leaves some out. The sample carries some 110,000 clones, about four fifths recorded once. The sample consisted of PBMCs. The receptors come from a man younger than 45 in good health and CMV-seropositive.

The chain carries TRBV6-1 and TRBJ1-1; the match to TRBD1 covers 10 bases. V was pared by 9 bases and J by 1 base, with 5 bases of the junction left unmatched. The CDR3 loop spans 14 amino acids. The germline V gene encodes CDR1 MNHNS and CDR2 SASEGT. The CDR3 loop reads CASGGQGENTEAFF. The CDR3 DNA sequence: TGTGCCAGTGGTGGACAGGGGGAGAACACTGAAGCTTTCTTT.

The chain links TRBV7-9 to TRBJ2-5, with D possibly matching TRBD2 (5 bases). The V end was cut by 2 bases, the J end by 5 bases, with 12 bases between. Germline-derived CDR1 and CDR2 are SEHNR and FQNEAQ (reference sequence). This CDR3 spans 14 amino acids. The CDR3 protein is CASSLRGGRETQYF. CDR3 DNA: TGTGCCAGCAGCTTACGAGGAGGTCGGGAGACCCAGTACTTC.

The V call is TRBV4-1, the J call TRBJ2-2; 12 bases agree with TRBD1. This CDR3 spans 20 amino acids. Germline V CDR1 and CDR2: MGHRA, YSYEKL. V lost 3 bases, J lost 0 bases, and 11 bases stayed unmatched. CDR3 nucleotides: TGCGCCAGCAGCCACCAGCCGGGACAGGGGGCCGATACGAACACCGGGGAGCTGTTTTTT. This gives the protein CASSHQPGQGADTNTGELFF.

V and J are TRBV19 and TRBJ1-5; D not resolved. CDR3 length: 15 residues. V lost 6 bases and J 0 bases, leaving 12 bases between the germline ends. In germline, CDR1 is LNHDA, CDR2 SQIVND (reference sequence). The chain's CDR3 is CASSFQDYSNQPQHF. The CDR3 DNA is TGTGCCAGTAGCTTTCAGGACTATAGCAATCAGCCCCAGCATTTT. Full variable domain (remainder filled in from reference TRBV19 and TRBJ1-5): DGGITQSPKYLFRKEGQNVTLSCEQNLNHDAMYWYRQDPGQGLRLIYYSQIVNDFQKGDIAEGYSVSREKKESFPLTVTSAQKNPTAFYLCASSFQDYSNQPQHFGDGTRLSIL.

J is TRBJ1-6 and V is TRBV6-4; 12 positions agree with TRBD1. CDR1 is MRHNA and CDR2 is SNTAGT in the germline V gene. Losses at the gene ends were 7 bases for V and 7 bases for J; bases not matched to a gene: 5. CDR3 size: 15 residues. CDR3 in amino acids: CASMGQGAWNSPLHF. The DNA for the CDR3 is TGTGCCAGCATGGGACAGGGGGCGTGGAATTCACCCCTCCACTTT.

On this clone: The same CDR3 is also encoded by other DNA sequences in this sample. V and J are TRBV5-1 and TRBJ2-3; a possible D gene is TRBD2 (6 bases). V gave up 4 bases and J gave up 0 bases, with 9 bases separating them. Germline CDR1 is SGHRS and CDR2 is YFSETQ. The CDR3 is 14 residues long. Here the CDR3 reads CASSPGGSTDTQYF. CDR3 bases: TGCGCCAGCAGCCCCGGGGGTAGCACAGATACGCAGTATTTT.

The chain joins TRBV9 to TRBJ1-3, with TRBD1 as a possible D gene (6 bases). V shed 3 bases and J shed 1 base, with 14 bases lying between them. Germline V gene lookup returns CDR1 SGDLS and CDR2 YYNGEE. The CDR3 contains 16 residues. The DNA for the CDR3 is TGTGCCAGCAGCGCAAGGGGACACGCATCTGGAAACACCATATATTTT. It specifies CASSARGHASGNTIYF.

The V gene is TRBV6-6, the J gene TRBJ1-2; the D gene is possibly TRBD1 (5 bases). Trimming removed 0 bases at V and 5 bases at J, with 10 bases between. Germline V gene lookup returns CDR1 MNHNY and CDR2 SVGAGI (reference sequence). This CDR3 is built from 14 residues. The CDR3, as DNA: TGTGCCAGCAGTTACTCGGAAGGGGCGTATGGCTACACCTTC. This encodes CASSYSEGAYGYTF.

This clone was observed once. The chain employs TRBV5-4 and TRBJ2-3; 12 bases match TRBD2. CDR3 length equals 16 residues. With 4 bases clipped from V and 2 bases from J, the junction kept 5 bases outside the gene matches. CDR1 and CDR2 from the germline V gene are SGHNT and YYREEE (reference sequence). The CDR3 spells CASSPTSGGPTDTQYF. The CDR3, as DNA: TGTGCCAGCAGCCCGACTAGCGGGGGACCCACAGATACGCAGTATTTT.

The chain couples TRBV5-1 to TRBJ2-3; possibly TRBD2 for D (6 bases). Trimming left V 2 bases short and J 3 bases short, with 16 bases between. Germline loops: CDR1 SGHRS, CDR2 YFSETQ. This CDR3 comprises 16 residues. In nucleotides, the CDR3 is TGCGCCAGCAGCTTCGGGGAGCCAGGGAGGACAGATACGCAGTATTTT. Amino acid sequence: CASSFGEPGRTDTQYF.

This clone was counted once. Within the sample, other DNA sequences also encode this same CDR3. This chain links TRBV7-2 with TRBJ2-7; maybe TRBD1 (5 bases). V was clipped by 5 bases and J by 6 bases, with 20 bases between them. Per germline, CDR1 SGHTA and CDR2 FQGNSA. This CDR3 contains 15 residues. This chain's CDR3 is CASSLFQGNVGEQYV. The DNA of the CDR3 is TGTGCCAGCAGCCTATTCCAGGGTAACGTCGGCGAGCAGTACGTC.

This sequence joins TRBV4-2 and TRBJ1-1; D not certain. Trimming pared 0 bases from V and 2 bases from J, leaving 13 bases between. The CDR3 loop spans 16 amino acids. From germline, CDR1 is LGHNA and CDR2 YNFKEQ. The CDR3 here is CASSQEYPGLNTEAFF. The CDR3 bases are TGTGCCAGCAGCCAAGAATACCCAGGACTAAACACTGAAGCTTTCTTT.

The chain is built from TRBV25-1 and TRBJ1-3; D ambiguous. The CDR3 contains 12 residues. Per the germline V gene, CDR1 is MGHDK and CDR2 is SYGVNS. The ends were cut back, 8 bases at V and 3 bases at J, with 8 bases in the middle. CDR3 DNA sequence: TGTGCCAGCCGAAACTATGGAAACACCATATATTTT. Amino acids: CASRNYGNTIYF.

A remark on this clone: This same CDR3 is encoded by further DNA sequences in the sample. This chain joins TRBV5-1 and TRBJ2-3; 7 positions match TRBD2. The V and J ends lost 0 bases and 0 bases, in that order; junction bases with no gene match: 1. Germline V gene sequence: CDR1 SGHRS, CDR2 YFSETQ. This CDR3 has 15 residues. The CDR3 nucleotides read TGCGCCAGCAGCTTGGCGGGAGGAAGCACAGATACGCAGTATTTT. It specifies CASSLAGGSTDTQYF.

The CDR3 is CASSVSRAGEQYV. CDR3 DNA: TGTGCCAGCTCAGTTAGTAGAGCGGGGGAGCAGTACGTC. V is TRBV2 and J is TRBJ2-7; 7 bases match TRBD2. The CDR3 sequence is 13 residues long. CDR1 is SNHLY, CDR2 FYNNEI, per germline. After removal of 8 bases from V and 7 bases from J, the junction contained 11 bases not matched to a gene.

In DNA, the CDR3 is TGTGCCAGCAGTCCCCCCGGGACTAACACCGGGGAGCTGTTTTTT. Its translation: CASSPPGTNTGELFF. The chain is built from TRBV6-5 and TRBJ2-2; weak D call: TRBD2 (6 bases). Trimming cost V 5 bases and J 2 bases, with 12 bases left between them. Germline V gives CDR1 MNHEY, CDR2 SVGAGI. There are 15 residues in the CDR3.

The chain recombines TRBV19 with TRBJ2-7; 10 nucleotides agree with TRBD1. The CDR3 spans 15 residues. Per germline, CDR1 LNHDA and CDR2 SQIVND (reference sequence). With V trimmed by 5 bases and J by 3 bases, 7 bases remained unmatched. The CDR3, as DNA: TGTGCCAGTAGTCCTGGGACAGGGGCCAGCTACGAGCAGTACTTC. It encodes CASSPGTGASYEQYF.

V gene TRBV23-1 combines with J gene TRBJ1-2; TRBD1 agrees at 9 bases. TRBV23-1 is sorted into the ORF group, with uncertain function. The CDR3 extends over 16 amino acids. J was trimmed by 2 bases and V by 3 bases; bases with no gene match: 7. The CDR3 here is CASSHSTGGPNYGYTF. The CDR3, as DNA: TGCGCCAGCAGTCACTCTACAGGGGGCCCAAACTATGGCTACACCTTC.

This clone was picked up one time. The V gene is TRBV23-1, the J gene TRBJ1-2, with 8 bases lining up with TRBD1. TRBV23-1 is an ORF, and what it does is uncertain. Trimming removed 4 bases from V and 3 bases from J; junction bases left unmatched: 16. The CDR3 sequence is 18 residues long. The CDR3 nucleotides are TGCGCCAGCAGTCGATCAACCCCCAGGGGGCCGTTTCACTATGGCTACACCTTC. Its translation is CASSRSTPRGPFHYGYTF.

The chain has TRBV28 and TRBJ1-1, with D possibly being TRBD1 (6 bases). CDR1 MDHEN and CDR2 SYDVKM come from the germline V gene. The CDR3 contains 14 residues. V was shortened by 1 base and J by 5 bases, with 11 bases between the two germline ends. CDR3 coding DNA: TGTGCCAGCAGTTTATATGGAGGACAGACTGAAGCTTTCTTT. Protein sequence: CASSLYGGQTEAFF.

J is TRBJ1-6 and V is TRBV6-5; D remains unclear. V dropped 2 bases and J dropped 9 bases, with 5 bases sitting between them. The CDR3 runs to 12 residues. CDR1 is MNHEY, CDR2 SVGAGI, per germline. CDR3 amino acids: CASSYAASPLHF. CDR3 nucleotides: TGTGCCAGCAGTTACGCGGCTTCACCCCTCCACTTT.

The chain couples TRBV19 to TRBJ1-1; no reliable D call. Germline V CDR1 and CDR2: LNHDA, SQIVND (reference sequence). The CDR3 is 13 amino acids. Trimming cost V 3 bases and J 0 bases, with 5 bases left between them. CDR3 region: CASSIEVNTEAFF. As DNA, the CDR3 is TGTGCCAGTAGTATTGAGGTGAACACTGAAGCTTTCTTT.

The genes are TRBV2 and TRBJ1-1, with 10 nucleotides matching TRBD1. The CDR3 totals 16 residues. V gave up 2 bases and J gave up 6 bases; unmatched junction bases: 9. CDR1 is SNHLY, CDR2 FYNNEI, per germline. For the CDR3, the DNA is TGTGCCAGCAGTGAAAGGTGGACAGGGGGGACTTCTGAAGCTTTCTTT. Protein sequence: CASSERWTGGTSEAFF. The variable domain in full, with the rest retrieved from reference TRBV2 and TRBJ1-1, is EPEVTQTPSHQVTQMGQEVILRCVPISNHLYFYWYRQILGQKVEFLVSFYNNEISEKSEIFDDQFSVERPDGSNFTLKIRSTKLEDSAMYFCASSERWTGGTSEAFFGQGTRLTVV.

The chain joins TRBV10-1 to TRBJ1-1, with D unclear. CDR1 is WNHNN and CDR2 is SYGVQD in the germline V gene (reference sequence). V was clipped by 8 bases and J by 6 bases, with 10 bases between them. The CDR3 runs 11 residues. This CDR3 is CASGSRAEAFF. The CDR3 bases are TGCGCCAGCGGGTCTCGGGCTGAAGCTTTCTTT.

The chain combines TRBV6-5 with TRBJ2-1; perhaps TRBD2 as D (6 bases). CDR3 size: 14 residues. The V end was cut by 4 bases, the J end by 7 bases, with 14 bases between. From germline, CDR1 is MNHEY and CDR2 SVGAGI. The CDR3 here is CASSWGGEENEQFF. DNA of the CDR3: TGTGCCAGCAGTTGGGGTGGGGAGGAGAATGAGCAGTTCTTC.